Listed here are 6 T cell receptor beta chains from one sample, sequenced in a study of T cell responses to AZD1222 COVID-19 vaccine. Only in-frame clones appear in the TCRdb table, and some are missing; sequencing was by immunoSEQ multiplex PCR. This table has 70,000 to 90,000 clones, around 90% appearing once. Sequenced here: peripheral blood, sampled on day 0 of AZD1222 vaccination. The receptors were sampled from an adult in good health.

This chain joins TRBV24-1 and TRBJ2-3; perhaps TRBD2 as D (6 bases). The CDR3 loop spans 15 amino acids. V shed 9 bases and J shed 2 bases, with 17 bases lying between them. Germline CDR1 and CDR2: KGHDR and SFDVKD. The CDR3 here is CATGGLAANTDTQYF. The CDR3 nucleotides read TGTGCCACCGGGGGGTTAGCGGCGAACACAGATACGCAGTATTTT.

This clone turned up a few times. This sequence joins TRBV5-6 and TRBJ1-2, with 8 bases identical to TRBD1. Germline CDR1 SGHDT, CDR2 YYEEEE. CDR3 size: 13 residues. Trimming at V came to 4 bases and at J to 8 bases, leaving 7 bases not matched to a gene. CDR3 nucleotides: TGTGCCAGCAGCCTGACGGGACAGGCGGGCTACACCTTC. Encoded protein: CASSLTGQAGYTF.

CDR3 coding DNA: TGTGCCAGCCGGACAGGGAACTCAAACAATGAGCAGTTCTTC. This encodes CASRTGNSNNEQFF. The chain combines TRBV27 with TRBJ2-1; the match to TRBD1 covers 8 bases. CDR1 is MNHEY, CDR2 SMNVEV, per germline (reference sequence). V lost 8 bases and J lost 5; bases outside the gene matches: 8. The length of the CDR3 is 14 residues.

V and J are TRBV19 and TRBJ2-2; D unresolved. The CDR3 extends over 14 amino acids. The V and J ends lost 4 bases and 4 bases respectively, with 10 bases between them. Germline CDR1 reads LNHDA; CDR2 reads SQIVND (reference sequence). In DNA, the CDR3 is TGTGCCAGTAGTAGGGTTCAGACCACCGGGGAGCTGTTTTTT. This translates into CASSRVQTTGELFF.

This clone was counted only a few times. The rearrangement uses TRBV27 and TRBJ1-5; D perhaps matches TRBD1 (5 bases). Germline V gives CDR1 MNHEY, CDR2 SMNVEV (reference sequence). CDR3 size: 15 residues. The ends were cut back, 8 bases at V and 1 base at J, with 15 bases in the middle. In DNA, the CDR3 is TGTGCCAGCCGCCCAGGGATTCGGAGCAATCAGCCCCAGCATTTT. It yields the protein CASRPGIRSNQPQHF.

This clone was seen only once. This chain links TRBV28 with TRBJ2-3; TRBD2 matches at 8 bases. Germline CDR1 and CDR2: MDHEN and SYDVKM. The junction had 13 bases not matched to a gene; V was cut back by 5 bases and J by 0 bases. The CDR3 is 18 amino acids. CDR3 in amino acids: CASSPVAGGPPSTDTQYF. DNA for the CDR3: TGTGCCAGCAGTCCCGTGGCGGGAGGCCCGCCTAGCACAGATACGCAGTATTTT.